The rows below give T cell receptor beta chains drawn from one sample of a study of graft-versus-host responses after intestinal transplantation. Method: immunoSEQ multiplex PCR; TCRdb's copy keeps in-frame clones and lacks some. The sample has around 97,000 clones; 93% are singletons. For these TCRs, the target antigens are not known. The sequences come from unstimulated CD8+ T cells sorted from spleen or lymph node cells, collected before intestinal transplant. These receptor sequences come from a human donor who received an intestinal transplant. CDR3s leave out the opening cysteine and the closing phenylalanine or tryptophan.

j_call v_call cdr3_aa
TRBJ2-1 TRBV7-9 ASSPRNRDYNEQF
TRBJ2-2 TRBV2 ASSEFVLNTGELF
TRBJ2-7 TRBV7-6 ASSLVGGNGDEQY
TRBJ1-4 TRBV6-6 ASSYSYGQGDEKLF
TRBJ1-1 TRBV9 ASSVDGGTNTEAF
TRBJ2-3 TRBV30 AWSPVNTDTQY
TRBJ1-4 TRBV6-1 ASSADRGEKLF
TRBJ2-5 TRBV5-1 ASSLVPRETQY
TRBJ1-2 TRBV9 ASSALQFLPYGYT
TRBJ2-7 TRBV4-1 ASSPVPGQGPEEQY
TRBJ1-3 TRBV4-2 ASSQDLGQGGNTIY
TRBJ1-5 TRBV4-1 ASSQWGEGNNQPQH
TRBJ1-2 TRBV21-1 ASSDLQTGGADYGYT
TRBJ1-5 TRBV27 ASSVTGGPYSNQPQH
TRBJ1-5 TRBV6-1 ASSEEGDYSNQPQH
TRBJ2-3 TRBV27 ASSTLTVTDTQY
TRBJ2-2 TRBV2 ASRPRDRVAGELF
TRBJ2-7 TRBV7-9 ASSLNRLGLPYEQY
TRBJ2-7 TRBV7-9 ASSLPGVEQY
TRBJ2-1 TRBV7-6 ASRIGLAGNEQF
TRBJ2-5 TRBV11-2 ASSLASGTETQY
TRBJ1-1 TRBV6-1 ASRQALNTEAF
TRBJ2-7 TRBV4-1 ASSPQRGNLYEQY
TRBJ1-4 TRBV19 ASSPDSDWEKLF
TRBJ2-2 TRBV25-1 ASSESLNGELF
TRBJ1-3 TRBV15 AASPVMTGSGNTIY
TRBJ1-6 TRBV6-5 ATLGQPNSPLH
TRBJ1-1 TRBV5-1 ASSLVDLNTEAF
TRBJ1-1 TRBV14 ASGSGPLRGEAF
TRBJ2-7 TRBV7-8 ASSYLPTYEQY
TRBJ2-5 TRBV9 ASSTSGGDGETQY
TRBJ1-6 TRBV27 ASSPWGVDSPLH
TRBJ1-4 TRBV4-1 ASRPAYPGQGNEKLF
TRBJ2-1 TRBV11-2 ASSPKPRDRVVYNEQF
TRBJ2-7 TRBV7-9 ASSLGGAQSEQY
TRBJ2-2 TRBV7-6 ASSLGGHGELF
TRBJ1-2 TRBV14 ASSQGPPQGPGRGYGYT
TRBJ2-7 TRBV6-1 ASNEGTDYEQY
TRBJ2-3 TRBV5-1 ASSVTEAGTYTDTQY